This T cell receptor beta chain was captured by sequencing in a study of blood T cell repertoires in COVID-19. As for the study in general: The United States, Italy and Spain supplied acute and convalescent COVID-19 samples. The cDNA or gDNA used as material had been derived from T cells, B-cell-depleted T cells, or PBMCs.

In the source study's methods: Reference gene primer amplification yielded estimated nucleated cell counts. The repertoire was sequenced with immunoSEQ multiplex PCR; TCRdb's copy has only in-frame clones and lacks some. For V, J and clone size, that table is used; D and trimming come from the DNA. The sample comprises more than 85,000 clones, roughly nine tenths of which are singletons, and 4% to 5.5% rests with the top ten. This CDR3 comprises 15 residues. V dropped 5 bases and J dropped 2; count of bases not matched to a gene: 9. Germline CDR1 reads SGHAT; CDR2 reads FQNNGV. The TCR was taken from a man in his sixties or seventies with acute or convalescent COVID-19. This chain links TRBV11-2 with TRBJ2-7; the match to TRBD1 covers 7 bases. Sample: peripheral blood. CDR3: CASSARDRATYEQYV. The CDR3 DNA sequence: TGTGCCAGCAGCGCCCGGGACAGAGCAACCTACGAGCAGTACGTC.